The entry that follows covers one T cell receptor beta chain sequence. This entry belongs to a study of T cell responses to AZD1222 COVID-19 vaccine. Trimming pared 2 bases from V and 5 bases from J, leaving 10 bases between. The CDR3 is made up of 13 amino acids. CDR1 and CDR2 from the germline V gene are MNHEY and SVGAGI. Repertoires were generated with immunoSEQ multiplex PCR, while TCRdb's copy carries only in-frame clones and drops some. The sample yields around 30,000 clones, 93% seen once. This receptor was taken from an adult in good health. The sequenced sample was peripheral blood, obtained on day 0 of AZD1222 vaccination. The chain employs TRBV6-5 and TRBJ2-7; tentatively, D is TRBD2 (5 bases). The DNA of the CDR3 is TGTGCCAGCAGTTACCGGGATCCCAACGAGCAGTACTTC. Translating gives CASSYRDPNEQYF.